This entry lists 27 T cell receptor beta chains sequenced from one sample in a study of T cell responses to AZD1222 COVID-19 vaccine. Repertoires were generated with immunoSEQ multiplex PCR, while TCRdb's copy carries only in-frame clones and drops some. The data contain about 93,000 clones, 80% to 90% of them seen just once; the ten biggest clones take up 5.5% to 7%. Source: peripheral blood, taken on day 0 of AZD1222 vaccination. The receptors stem from an adult in good health.

The chain carries TRBV29-1 and TRBJ1-1; D uncertain. V was trimmed by 5 bases and J by 0 bases, leaving 4 bases between them. CDR3 size: 11 residues. The germline gives CDR1 SQVTM, CDR2 ANQGSEA. The CDR3 loop is CSVRMNTEAFF. The CDR3 DNA reads TGCAGCGTTCGGATGAACACTGAAGCTTTCTTT.

The chain recombines TRBV23-1 with TRBJ1-4; no definite D call. TRBV23-1 is identified as an open reading frame with a role that is uncertain. V gave up 0 bases and J gave up 4 bases, with 24 bases separating them. There are 20 residues in the CDR3. The CDR3 here is CASSQSPPVPRRAVNEKLFF. CDR3 sequence (DNA): TGCGCCAGCAGTCAATCCCCCCCAGTCCCGCGGAGAGCAGTTAATGAAAAACTGTTTTTT.

The gene calls are TRBV11-3 and TRBJ2-1, with D unresolved. Germline lookup yields CDR1 SGHNT and CDR2 YENEEA. The V end lost 5 bases, the J end lost 3 bases, and 17 bases lay between the germline ends. The CDR3 is 16 residues long. The DNA of the CDR3 is TGTGCCAGCAGCCCACCGGGCACTGCAGGCTACAATGAGCAGTTCTTC. Its translation is CASSPPGTAGYNEQFF. Supplemented by reference TRBV11-3 and TRBJ2-1, the full variable domain reads EAGVVQSPRYKIIEKKQPVAFWCNPISGHNTLYWYLQNLGQGPELLIRYENEEAVDDSQLPKDRFSAERLKGVDSTLKIQPAELGDSAVYLCASSPPGTAGYNEQFFGPGTRLTVL.

The rearrangement links TRBV5-8 to TRBJ2-3; D is unresolved. The CDR3 totals 13 residues. The V gene's germline CDR1 is SGHTS and CDR2 YDEGEE. Trimming took 0 bases from V and 2 from J, leaving 4 bases between them. CDR3 bases: TGTGCCAGCAGCTTGGGGGACACAGATACGCAGTATTTT. Translation: CASSLGDTDTQYF.

In its sample, this clone was seen a few times. The J gene is TRBJ2-7, the V gene TRBV11-2; no reliable D call. V lost 1 base and J 6 bases, leaving 7 bases between the germline ends. The germline V gene has CDR1 SGHAT and CDR2 FQNNGV. CDR3 length: 12 residues. DNA of the CDR3: TGTGCCAGCAGCTTAGTGTCAGTCGAGCAGTACTTC. Its translation: CASSLVSVEQYF.

About this clone itself: One end of the junction is discordant with germline, which a read error may explain. The rearrangement uses TRBV11-3 and TRBJ1-2; 7 nucleotides match TRBD1. The CDR3 consists of 13 residues. Germline values: CDR1 SGHNT, CDR2 YENEEA. CDR3 coding DNA: TGTGCCAGCAGTTTAACCCCCATGGACAGGCCAAACTTC. Amino acids: CASSLTPMDRPNF.

This clone has just one count. The V gene is TRBV6-1, the J gene TRBJ2-7; maybe TRBD1 (5 bases). Germline V CDR1 and CDR2: MNHNS, SASEGT. CDR3 length: 15 amino acids. V was pared by 2 bases and J by 0 bases, with 11 bases between. CDR3 coding DNA: TGTGCCAGCAGTGAATTCTACGACAGCTCCTACGAGCAGTACTTC. Translated: CASSEFYDSSYEQYF.

The chain joins TRBV18 to TRBJ2-7; unclear D gene. CDR1 is KGHSH and CDR2 is LQKENI in the germline V gene. Trimming took 6 bases from V and 3 from J, leaving 15 bases between them. This CDR3 is 14 amino acids long. For the CDR3, the DNA is TGTGCCAGCTCTCCTACTCGAGGAAGCTACGAGCAGTACTTC. This gives the protein CASSPTRGSYEQYF.

This clone was seen once. The chain employs TRBV19 and TRBJ2-1; 9 positions agree with TRBD1. The trim removed 3 bases at V and 4 bases at J, leaving 7 bases unmatched. Germline loops: CDR1 LNHDA, CDR2 SQIVND (reference sequence). The CDR3 has 16 residues. CDR3 amino acids: CASSIPQGAEYNEQFF. DNA of the CDR3: TGTGCCAGTAGTATCCCACAGGGGGCTGAATACAATGAGCAGTTCTTC.

The chain is built from TRBV6-2 or TRBV6-3 and TRBJ2-7; D call uncertain. CDR3 length equals 13 residues. The V end lost 2 bases, the J end lost 2 bases, and 7 bases lay between the germline ends. Germline assignment: CDR1 MNHEY and CDR2 SVGEGT. For the CDR3, the DNA is TGTGCCAGCAGTTACAGCAGAACCTACGAGCAGTACTTC. This sequence encodes CASSYSRTYEQYF.

Here the CDR3 reads CASSVGGGGNSPLHF. In DNA form, the CDR3 reads TGTGCCAGCAGCGTAGGAGGGGGTGGTAATTCACCCCTCCACTTT. The chain carries TRBV9 and TRBJ1-6, with D tentatively TRBD1 (6 bases). The CDR3 spans 15 residues. V was trimmed by 0 bases and J by 6 bases, leaving 10 bases between them. Germline V gene sequence: CDR1 SGDLS, CDR2 YYNGEE.

V usage is TRBV6-2 or TRBV6-3 and J usage is TRBJ2-4, with TRBD1 as a possible D gene (5 bases). The CDR3 covers 15 residues. Germline CDR1 is MNHEY and CDR2 is SVGEGT. Between the trimmed V and J ends, which lost 2 bases and 3 bases, there was a span of 11 bases. Written as DNA, the CDR3 is TGTGCCAGCAGTTACAGGGGTTGGGGCAAAAACATTCAGTACTTC. Protein sequence: CASSYRGWGKNIQYF.

The V and J genes are TRBV11-2 and TRBJ2-7; 7 nucleotides match TRBD2. CDR3 size: 17 residues. The trim removed 1 base at V and 3 bases at J, leaving 12 bases unmatched. Germline values: CDR1 SGHAT, CDR2 FQNNGV. CDR3 in amino acids: CASSLVSGVGGGYEQYF. As DNA, the CDR3 is TGTGCCAGCAGCTTAGTAAGCGGCGTGGGGGGGGGCTACGAGCAGTACTTC. Combining the CDR3 with reference TRBV11-2 and TRBJ2-7 gives the whole variable domain EAGVAQSPRYKIIEKRQSVAFWCNPISGHATLYWYQQILGQGPKLLIQFQNNGVVDDSQLPKDRFSAERLKGVDSTLKIQPAKLEDSAVYLCASSLVSGVGGGYEQYFGPGTRLTVT.

This clone turned up a few times. The V gene is TRBV29-1, the J gene TRBJ2-7; the match to TRBD1 covers 8 bases. V was pared by 7 bases and J by 2 bases, with 7 bases of the junction left unmatched. Germline CDR1 reads SQVTM; CDR2 reads ANQGSEA. CDR3 size: 13 residues. Here the CDR3 DNA reads TGCAGCGCCCAGCAGGGGGCTGCCTACGAGCAGTACTTC. Translation gives CSAQQGAAYEQYF.

The chain links TRBV3-1 (or the pseudogene TRBV3-2) to TRBJ1-2; no clear D gene. The CDR3 has 15 amino acids. Germline CDR1 and CDR2: LGHDT and YNNKEL (reference sequence). V shed 0 bases and J shed 3 bases, with 11 bases lying between them. Here the CDR3 reads CASSQDATGYYGYTF. CDR3 nucleotide sequence: TGTGCCAGCAGCCAAGATGCGACGGGGTACTATGGCTACACCTTC.

The V gene is TRBV2, the J gene TRBJ2-4, with D perhaps TRBD1 or TRBD2 (6 bases each). Trimming pared 3 bases from V and 3 bases from J, leaving 12 bases between. The CDR3 has 15 residues. Germline V CDR1 and CDR2: SNHLY, FYNNEI. The CDR3 nucleotides are TGTGCCAGCAGTGATTGGGGGGCAGGCAAAAACATTCAGTACTTC. Translated, it gives CASSDWGAGKNIQYF.

The V and J genes are TRBV4-1 and TRBJ1-1; TRBD1 matches 8 bases. Germline V lookup: CDR1 MGHRA, CDR2 YSYEKL. The CDR3 contains 15 residues. Losses at the gene ends were 0 bases for V and 6 bases for J; bases not matched to a gene: 6. The CDR3, as DNA: TGCGCCAGCAGCCAAGACCTTTTGGACAGGGCTGAAGCTTTCTTT. It is translated as CASSQDLLDRAEAFF.

The genes are TRBV2 and TRBJ1-1; unclear D gene. With 4 bases removed from V and 1 base from J, the gap between germline ends came to 7 bases. This CDR3 is built from 13 residues. CDR1 is SNHLY, CDR2 FYNNEI, per germline. The CDR3 is CASSAWGNTEAFF. CDR3 in DNA: TGTGCCAGCAGTGCTTGGGGGAACACTGAAGCTTTCTTT.

The rearrangement links TRBV5-8 to TRBJ1-5; D ambiguous. V was trimmed by 0 bases and J by 7 bases, leaving 11 bases between them. Germline V gene sequence: CDR1 SGHTS, CDR2 YDEGEE. The CDR3 runs 14 residues. The CDR3 region is CASSLGQWTQPQHF. The CDR3 DNA reads as TGTGCCAGCAGCTTGGGGCAATGGACCCAGCCCCAGCATTTT.

This chain connects TRBV13 to TRBJ2-3, with D tentatively TRBD2 (6 bases). CDR1 is PRHDT and CDR2 is FYEKMQ in the germline V gene (reference sequence). V lost 4 bases, J lost 3 bases, and 11 bases lay in between. The CDR3 is made up of 14 amino acids. As DNA, the CDR3 is TGTGCCAGCAGCTACCCCGGGAGAACAGATACGCAGTATTTT. Its translation: CASSYPGRTDTQYF.

The chain joins TRBV2 to TRBJ2-1; the match to TRBD2 covers 13 bases. This CDR3 contains 14 residues. The V and J ends lost 8 bases and 6 bases, in that order; junction bases with no gene match: 4. The germline V gene encodes CDR1 SNHLY and CDR2 FYNNEI. The CDR3 loop is CASRTSGGANEQFF. The CDR3 DNA follows: TGTGCCAGCCGTACTAGCGGGGGGGCCAATGAGCAGTTCTTC.

This clone has just one count. The chain couples TRBV6-5 to TRBJ2-2, with 8 positions matching TRBD1. V lost 8 bases, J lost 5 bases, and 1 base stayed unmatched. Germline values: CDR1 MNHEY, CDR2 SVGAGI. The CDR3 extends over 12 amino acids. The CDR3, as DNA: TGTGCCAGCCGGACAGGGACCGGGGAGCTGTTTTTT. It encodes CASRTGTGELFF.

The chain has TRBV5-1 and TRBJ2-5, with D uncertain. Germline CDR1 SGHRS, CDR2 YFSETQ. V was pared by 0 bases and J by 0 bases, with 9 bases between. The CDR3 is 15 residues long. The CDR3 spells CASSLEANYQETQYF. In nucleotides, the CDR3 is TGCGCCAGCAGCTTGGAGGCTAACTACCAAGAGACCCAGTACTTC.

Here the CDR3 DNA reads TGTGCCAGCAGCCGGGAGGTTAACTATGAGCAGTTCTTC. It translates to CASSREVNYEQFF. The V and J genes are TRBV6-5 and TRBJ2-1; 7 bases align to TRBD2. Germline CDR1 MNHEY, CDR2 SVGAGI. The CDR3 loop spans 13 amino acids. Trimming took 6 bases from V and 8 from J; bases not matched to a gene: 7.

The chain employs TRBV14 and TRBJ2-7, with D uncertain. Germline V CDR1 and CDR2: SGHDN, FVKESK. Trimming stripped 0 bases from V and 7 bases from J, with 7 bases between. This CDR3 has 12 amino acids. The chain's CDR3 is CASSQDLGEQYF. The CDR3 nucleotides are TGTGCCAGCAGCCAAGATCTGGGTGAGCAGTACTTC. Drawing the rest from reference TRBV14 and TRBJ2-7, the complete variable domain is EAGVTQFPSHSVIEKGQTVTLRCDPISGHDNLYWYRRVMGKEIKFLLHFVKESKQDESGMPNNRFLAERTGGTYSTLKVQPAELEDSGVYFCASSQDLGEQYFGPGTRLTVT.

J is TRBJ1-1 and V is TRBV4-1; TRBD1 aligns across 7 bases. The CDR3 is 15 amino acids. V shed 4 bases, J shed 2 bases, and the junction held 7 bases outside the gene matches. Germline CDR1 and CDR2: MGHRA and YSYEKL. In DNA form, the CDR3 reads TGCGCCAGCAGCCCTCGGGACAGCTATAACACTGAAGCTTTCTTT. It codes for CASSPRDSYNTEAFF.

The gene calls are TRBV2 and TRBJ1-1; D uncertain. CDR3 size: 13 residues. V lost 4 bases, J lost 1 base, and 7 bases lay in between. CDR1 is SNHLY and CDR2 is FYNNEI in the germline V gene. The CDR3 DNA follows: TGTGCCAGCAGTGTAAGGGAGAACACTGAAGCTTTCTTT. Translating gives CASSVRENTEAFF. The full variable domain, in which reference TRBV2 and TRBJ1-1 provide the parts outside the CDR3, is EPEVTQTPSHQVTQMGQEVILRCVPISNHLYFYWYRQILGQKVEFLVSFYNNEISEKSEIFDDQFSVERPDGSNFTLKIRSTKLEDSAMYFCASSVRENTEAFFGQGTRLTVV.